This T cell receptor beta chain stems from a study of T cell responses to AZD1222 COVID-19 vaccine. Study observations and caveats: Females made up more of the donors, who were largely white British, and clonal diversity may have come out too low. Repertoires were obtained solely post-peak T cell response. An increase in Spike-specific TCR breadth and depth was observed after two AZD1222 doses.

Of note for this clone: Its antigen is still unknown. The identical CDR3 is also encoded by other nucleotide sequences in the sample.

The method was immunoSEQ multiplex PCR; TCRdb's version includes in-frame clones alone and lacks a portion of them. The profile shows 150,000 to 200,000 clones, roughly 92% of them singletons. This CDR3 spans 15 amino acids. Trimming left V 2 bases short and J 1 base short, with 9 bases between. Per germline, CDR1 MNHEY and CDR2 SMNVEV (reference sequence). This chain joins TRBV27 and TRBJ1-5, with no clear D. The source was peripheral blood, collected 28 days after the second AZD1222 dose. The receptor comes from an adult who received the AZD1222 COVID-19 vaccine. The CDR3 here is CASSLGPGSNQPQHF. The CDR3 coding sequence is TGTGCCAGCAGTTTAGGGCCAGGAAGCAATCAGCCCCAGCATTTT.